This TCR beta chain originates from a study of a mutant IDH1 vaccine in newly diagnosed glioma. Assay used: immunoSEQ multiplex PCR; TCRdb lists only in-frame clones, some missing. Of about 38,000 clones listed, 80% to 90% are singletons. Study results and limitations: Alterations occurring in top peripheral T cell clonotypes seemed unrelated to pseudoprogression.

Turning to this clone: The target antigen is unknown.

The germline CDR1 and CDR2 sequences are LGHNA and YSLEER. The CDR3 has 12 residues. The V end was cut by 0 bases, the J end by 7 bases, with 5 bases between. Time point of the sample: week 23, last vaccination. What each vaccine dose contained was 300 ug of mutant IDH1 20-mer peptide, accompanied by topical imiquimod. This TCR came from a man between 35 and 55 years old with glioma. The starting material was PBMCs, obtained from a glioma patient whose treatment included an IDH1 peptide vaccine. This chain connects TRBV4-3 to TRBJ2-3; D call uncertain. CDR3 DNA: TGCGCCAGCAGCCAAGAGGGGAATACGCAGTATTTT. Translating it yields CASSQEGNTQYF.